This T cell receptor (beta chain) originates from a study of cytomegalovirus exposure and HLA in healthy donors. Study-wide points: Apart from CMV serostatus, no immune exposure information was available. The study reported that TCR beta sequences accurately predicted HLA-A and HLA-B alleles in most subjects.

The PCR contained 60 Vbeta and 13 Jbeta primers. The authors' processing: Later analysis identified 65 million to 80 million unique TCR beta chains, 9 million to 13 million shared. Using immunoSEQ multiplex PCR, the repertoire was profiled, and TCRdb retains in-frame clones only, with some absent. For V, J and clone size, that table is used; D and trimming come from the DNA. Seen here are about 120,000 clones, 65% to 75% observed once, and the top ten hold around 4%. In germline, CDR1 is MGHRA, CDR2 YSYEKL. The CDR3 runs 15 residues. Trimming removed 4 bases from V and 4 bases from J; junction bases left unmatched: 8. Details on this clone: Its antigen is unknown.

The receptor's source is a man aged 35-49 years in good health and CMV-seropositive. This chain links TRBV4-1 with TRBJ2-3; 7 bases are shared with TRBD2. Sequencing used PBMCs. The CDR3 sequence is CASSRLGGLPDTQYF. In DNA, the CDR3 is TGCGCCAGCAGCCGCCTGGGAGGGTTGCCAGATACGCAGTATTTT.